This TCR beta chain was recovered during a study of blood T cell repertoires in COVID-19 (dated by TCRdb to 2020 to 2022). Broadly, across the study: Samples covering the acute and convalescent phases of COVID-19 were provided by collaborators in the United States, Italy and Spain. The prospective study material was composed of cDNA or gDNA derived from T cells, B-cell-depleted T cells, or PBMCs. Deeply sampled blood TCRbeta repertoires from subjects exposed to, actively infected with, or recovered from COVID-19 were included in the dataset. The repertoires were released in a freely available public database intended as a resource for research on the immune response to SARS-CoV-2. Samples came from the ongoing ImmuneRACE study (first 160 participants) plus 1,254 subjects from 6 global collaborators. Nearly every sample came with metadata listing a de-identified subject ID, COVID-19 status, age in years and sex. Where HLA class I and class II types were available, the types were taken from metadata supplied by the sample provider, not from assay-based typing.

Overall results and qualifications from the work: Clinical and demographic metadata were provided uncurated, with the amount varying by source and participant.

TCRbeta CDR3 regions were amplified from genomic DNA using the immunoSEQ Assay, a bias-controlled multiplex PCR. On the authors' methods: The number of nucleated cells in each sample was estimated by amplification of reference gene primers within the assay. Sequence reads were collapsed and filtered to measure the absolute abundance of every unique TCRbeta CDR3 rearrangement. Productive Simpson clonality was computed per sample as the square root of Simpson's diversity index over productive rearrangements. The source is immuneACCESS, and TCRdb retained only in-frame sequences with V and J called. Part of the clones is not carried over; for the studies checked, unresolved V genes explain less than half of this, and the remainder is unexplained. The V and J calls and clone size were taken over from that table, and D and trimming were inferred from the DNA. For this sample there are around 120,000 clones; 75% to 95% appear just once. 1.8% of the sample lies in the top ten.

Collaborating institutions collected whole blood in K2EDTA tubes following their own protocols. For TCRbeta analysis, collaborator samples were shipped as frozen whole blood, as isolated PBMCs, or as DNA extracted from either sample type. A word on this clone: The antigen it recognizes is unknown. Base qualities were left out, and no much larger clone turns up one base away.

The CDR3, cysteine through phenylalanine, is 13 amino acids long. The kept DNA is CDR3 alone, 39 bases in frame from the first base. The V and J ends are trimmed by 2 bases and 1 base, leaving 5 bases between them. CDR1 and CDR2 were assigned from the germline V gene as SGDLS and YYNGEE. The V and J segments used are TRBV9 and TRBJ2-3; no confident D gene assignment can be made. The sequence came from a human donor with active COVID-19. The donor label of this sample is uncertain. The sample consisted of peripheral blood. The nucleotides read TGTGCCAGCAGCGTTCTTGGCACAGATACGCAGTATTTT. Its translation is CASSVLGTDTQYF.